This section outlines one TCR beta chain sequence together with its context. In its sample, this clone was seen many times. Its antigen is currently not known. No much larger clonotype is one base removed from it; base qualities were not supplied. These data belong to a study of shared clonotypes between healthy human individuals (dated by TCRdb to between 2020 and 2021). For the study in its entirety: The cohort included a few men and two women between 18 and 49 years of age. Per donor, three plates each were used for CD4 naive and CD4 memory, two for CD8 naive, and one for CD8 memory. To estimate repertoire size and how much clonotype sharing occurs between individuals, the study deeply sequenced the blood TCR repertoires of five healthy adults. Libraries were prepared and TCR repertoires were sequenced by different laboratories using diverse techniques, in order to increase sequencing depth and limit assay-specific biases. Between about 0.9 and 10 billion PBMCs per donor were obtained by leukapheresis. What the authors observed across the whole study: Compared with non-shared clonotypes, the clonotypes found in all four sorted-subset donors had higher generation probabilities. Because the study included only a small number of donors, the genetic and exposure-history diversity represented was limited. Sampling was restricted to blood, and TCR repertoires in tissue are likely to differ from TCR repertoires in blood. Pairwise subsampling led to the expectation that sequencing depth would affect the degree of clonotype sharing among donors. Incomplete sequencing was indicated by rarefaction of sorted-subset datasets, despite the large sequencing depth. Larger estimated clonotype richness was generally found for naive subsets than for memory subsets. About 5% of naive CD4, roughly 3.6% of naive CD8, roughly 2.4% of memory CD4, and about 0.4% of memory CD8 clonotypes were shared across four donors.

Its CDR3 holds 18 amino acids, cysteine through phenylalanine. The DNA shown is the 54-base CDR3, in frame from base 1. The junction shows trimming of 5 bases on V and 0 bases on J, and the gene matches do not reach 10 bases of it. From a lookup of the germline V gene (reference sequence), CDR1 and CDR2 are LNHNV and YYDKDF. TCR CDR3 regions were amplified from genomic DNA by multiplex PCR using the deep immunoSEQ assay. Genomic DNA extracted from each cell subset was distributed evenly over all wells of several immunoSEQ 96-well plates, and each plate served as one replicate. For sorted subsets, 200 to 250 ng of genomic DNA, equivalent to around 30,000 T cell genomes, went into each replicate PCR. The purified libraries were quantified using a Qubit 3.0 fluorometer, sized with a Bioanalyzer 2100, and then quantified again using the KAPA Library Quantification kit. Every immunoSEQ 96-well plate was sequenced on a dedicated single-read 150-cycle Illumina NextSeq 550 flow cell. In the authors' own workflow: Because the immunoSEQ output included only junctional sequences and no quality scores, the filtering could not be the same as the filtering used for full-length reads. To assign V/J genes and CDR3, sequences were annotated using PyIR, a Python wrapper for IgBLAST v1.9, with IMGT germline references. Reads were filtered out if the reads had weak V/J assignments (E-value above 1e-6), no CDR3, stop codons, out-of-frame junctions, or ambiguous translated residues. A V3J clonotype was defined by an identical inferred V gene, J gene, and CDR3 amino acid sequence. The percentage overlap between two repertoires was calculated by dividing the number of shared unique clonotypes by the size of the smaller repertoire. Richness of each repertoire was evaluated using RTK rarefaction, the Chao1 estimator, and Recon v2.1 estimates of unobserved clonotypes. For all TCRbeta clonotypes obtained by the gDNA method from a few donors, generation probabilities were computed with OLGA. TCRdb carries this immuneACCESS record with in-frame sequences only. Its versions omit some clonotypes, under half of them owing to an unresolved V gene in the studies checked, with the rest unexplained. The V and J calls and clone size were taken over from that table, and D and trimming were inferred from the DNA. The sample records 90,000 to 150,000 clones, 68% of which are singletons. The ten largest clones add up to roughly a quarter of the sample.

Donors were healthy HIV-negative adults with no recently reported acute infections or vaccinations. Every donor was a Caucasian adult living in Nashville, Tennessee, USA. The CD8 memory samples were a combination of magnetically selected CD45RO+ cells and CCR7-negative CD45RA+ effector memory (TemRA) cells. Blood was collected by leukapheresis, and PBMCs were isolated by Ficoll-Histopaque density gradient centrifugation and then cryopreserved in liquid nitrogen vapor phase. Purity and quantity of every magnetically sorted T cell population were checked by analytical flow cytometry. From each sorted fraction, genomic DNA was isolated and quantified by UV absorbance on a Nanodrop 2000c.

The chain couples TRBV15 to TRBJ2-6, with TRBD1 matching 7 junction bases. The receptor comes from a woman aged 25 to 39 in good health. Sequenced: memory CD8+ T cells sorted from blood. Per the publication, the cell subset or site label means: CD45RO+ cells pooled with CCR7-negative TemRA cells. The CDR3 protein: CATSSHSQGSSGANVLTF. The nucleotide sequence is TGTGCCACCAGCTCCCACTCACAGGGGAGCTCTGGGGCCAACGTCCTGACTTTC.